The clone carrying this T cell receptor (beta chain) was observed a handful of times. What it binds is unknown. The CDR3 runs to 15 residues. Trimming removed 5 bases from V and 9 bases from J; junction bases left unmatched: 13. CDR1 SGHTA and CDR2 FQGNSA come from the germline V gene. The record originates from a study of persistence of HIV-infected CD4 T cells. Overall study results and limits: CMV- and Gag-responding cells had lower TCRbeta richness than CD3/CD28-responding cells.

This was the immunoSEQ version 4 assay in survey mode. The protocol was immunoSEQ multiplex PCR, while the TCRdb copy is restricted to in-frame clones and leaves out a portion. The repertoire includes under 60,000 clones, about four fifths of them detected once, and 3% sits in the top ten. Cells were stimulated with CMV-infected fibroblast lysates at roughly 10 ug/mL. Sorted nonresponding memory CD4+ T cells were CD40L-negative, CD69-negative, CD45RO-high. The starting material was CD4+ T cells sorted from PBMCs after roughly 17-hour stimulation, obtained from a patient who received antiretroviral therapy. The receptor was isolated from an adult man with HIV who was CMV-seropositive. The J gene is TRBJ2-1, the V gene TRBV7-2; 7 positions match TRBD2. The CDR3 is CASSPMGGSQREQFF. The DNA of the CDR3 is TGTGCCAGCAGCCCCATGGGCGGGAGTCAGCGTGAGCAGTTCTTC.